The present T cell receptor beta chain was sequenced within a study of T-cell reconstitution after alpha-beta-depleted transplantation in children. Unique molecular identifiers were used to barcode this TCRbeta library. TCRdb re-derived calls from the PCR reads in MiXCR, one entry per CDR3 protein. The data show hundreds of thousands of distinct CDR3 sequences, with 15% to 20% seen just once and around 30% held by the top ten. In this sample, this clonotype turned up a few times. The sequence was obtained from a boy under two years old who had a stem cell transplant for Wiskott-Aldrich syndrome, so the T cells may come from the graft donor. This sample comprised PBMCs, mostly from graft donor cells, obtained 360 days after TCRalphabeta/CD19-depleted stem cell transplant.

Here the CDR3 reads CSAEGSLTYEQYF. The CDR3 DNA is TGCAGTGCAGAGGGCAGCCTCACCTACGAGCAGTACTTC. The gene calls are TRBV20-1 and TRBJ2-7; possible D gene TRBD2, 5 bases. The CDR3 length is 13 residues. CDR1 is DFQATT, CDR2 SNEGSKA, per germline (reference sequence). V lost 6 bases to trimming and J lost 2 bases, with 14 bases between them.